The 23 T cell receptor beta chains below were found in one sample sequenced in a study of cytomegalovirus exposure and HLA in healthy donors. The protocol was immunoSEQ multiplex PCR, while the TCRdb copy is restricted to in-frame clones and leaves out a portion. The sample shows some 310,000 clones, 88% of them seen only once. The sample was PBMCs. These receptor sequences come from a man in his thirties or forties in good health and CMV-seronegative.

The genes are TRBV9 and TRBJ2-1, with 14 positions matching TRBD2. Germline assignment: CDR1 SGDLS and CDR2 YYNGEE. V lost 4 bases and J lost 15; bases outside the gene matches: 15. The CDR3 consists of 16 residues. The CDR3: CASSPSGLAGAPESFF. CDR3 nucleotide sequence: TGTGCCAGCAGCCCATCGGGACTAGCGGGGGCGCCCGAGTCGTTCTTC.

CDR3 sequence reads: CASSVGTGGPTEAFF. The CDR3 DNA sequence: TGTGCCAGCAGCGTAGGGACGGGGGGCCCAACTGAAGCTTTCTTT. The rearrangement links TRBV9 to TRBJ1-1; a possible D gene is TRBD1 (6 bases). The CDR3 spans 15 residues. V was pared by 0 bases and J by 5 bases, with 14 bases between. Germline CDR1 and CDR2: SGDLS and YYNGEE.

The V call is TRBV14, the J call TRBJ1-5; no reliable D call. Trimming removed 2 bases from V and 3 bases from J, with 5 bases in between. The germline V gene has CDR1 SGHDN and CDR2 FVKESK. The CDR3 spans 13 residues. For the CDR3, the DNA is TGTGCCAGCAGCCAAAACTTCAATCAGCCCCAGCATTTT. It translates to CASSQNFNQPQHF.

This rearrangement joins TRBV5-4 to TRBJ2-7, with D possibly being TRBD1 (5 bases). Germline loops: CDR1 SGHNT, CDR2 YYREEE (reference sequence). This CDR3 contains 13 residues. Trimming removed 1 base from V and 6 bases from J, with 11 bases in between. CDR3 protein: CASSLQGVSEQYF. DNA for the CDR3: TGTGCCAGCAGCTTGCAGGGCGTGAGCGAGCAGTACTTC.

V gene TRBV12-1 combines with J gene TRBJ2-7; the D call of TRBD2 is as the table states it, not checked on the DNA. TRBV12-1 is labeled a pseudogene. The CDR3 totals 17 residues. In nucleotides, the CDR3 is TGTGCCAGCAGCTTTGAGTGGACTAGCGGGGGCGGTGAGGAGCAGTACTTC. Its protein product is CASSFEWTSGGGEEQYF.

In nucleotides, the CDR3 is TGTGCCAGCAGAACCACAGGGGATATCGGTGGCTACACCTTC. Its protein is CASRTTGDIGGYTF. The chain carries TRBV6-5 and TRBJ1-2; 7 bases align to TRBD1. The junction had 11 bases not matched to a gene; V was cut back by 6 bases and J by 7 bases. This CDR3 contains 14 residues. CDR1 is MNHEY, CDR2 SVGAGI, per germline.

DNA for the CDR3: TGTGCCAGCAGCTTAAGTCCGGGGTTAGCCTCGAATGAGCAGTTCTTC. Protein sequence: CASSLSPGLASNEQFF. This sequence joins TRBV7-8 and TRBJ2-1, with D perhaps TRBD2 (5 bases). The CDR3 is 16 amino acids. The germline V and J ends were trimmed by 2 bases and 7 bases, with 18 bases remaining between them. From germline, CDR1 is SGHVS and CDR2 FQNEAQ.

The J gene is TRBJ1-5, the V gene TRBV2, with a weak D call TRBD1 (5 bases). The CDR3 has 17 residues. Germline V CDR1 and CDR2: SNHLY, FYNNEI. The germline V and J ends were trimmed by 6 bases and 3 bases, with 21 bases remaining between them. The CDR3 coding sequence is TGTGCCAGCAGCCCCATACGGGGGAGAAGGGACAATCAGCCCCAGCATTTT. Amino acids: CASSPIRGRRDNQPQHF.

The CDR3 spells CASPGTGKEDTEAFF. CDR3 coding DNA: TGTGCCAGCCCTGGGACAGGAAAAGAGGACACTGAAGCTTTCTTT. V and J are TRBV6-1 and TRBJ1-1; 8 positions agree with TRBD1. With V trimmed by 8 bases and J by 3 bases, 11 bases remained unmatched. The CDR3 sequence is 15 residues long. Germline CDR1 reads MNHNS; CDR2 reads SASEGT.

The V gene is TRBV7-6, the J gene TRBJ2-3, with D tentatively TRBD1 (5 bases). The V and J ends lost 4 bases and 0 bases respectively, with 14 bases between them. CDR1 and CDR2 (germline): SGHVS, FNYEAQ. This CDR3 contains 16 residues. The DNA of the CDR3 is TGTGCCAGCAGCTCGTTCACAGGCTCTAGCACAGATACGCAGTATTTT. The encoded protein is CASSSFTGSSTDTQYF.

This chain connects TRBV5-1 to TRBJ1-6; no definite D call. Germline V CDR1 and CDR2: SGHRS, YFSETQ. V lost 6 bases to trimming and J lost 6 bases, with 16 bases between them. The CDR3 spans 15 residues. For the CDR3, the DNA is TGCGCCAGCAACGACCCGGTGGAGGGTAATTCACCCCTCCACTTT. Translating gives CASNDPVEGNSPLHF. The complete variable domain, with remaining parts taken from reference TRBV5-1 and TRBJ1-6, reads KAGVTQTPRYLIKTRGQQVTLSCSPISGHRSVSWYQQTPGQGLQFLFEYFSETQRNKGNFPGRFSGRQFSNSRSEMNVSTLELGDSALYLCASNDPVEGNSPLHFGNGTRLTVT.

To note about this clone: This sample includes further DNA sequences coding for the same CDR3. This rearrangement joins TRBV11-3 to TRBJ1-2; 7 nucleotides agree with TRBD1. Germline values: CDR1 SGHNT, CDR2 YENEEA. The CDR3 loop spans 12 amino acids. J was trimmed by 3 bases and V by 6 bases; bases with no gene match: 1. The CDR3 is CASSQGDYGYTF. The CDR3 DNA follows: TGTGCCAGCAGTCAGGGGGACTATGGCTACACCTTC. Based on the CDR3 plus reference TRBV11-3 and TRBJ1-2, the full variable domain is EAGVVQSPRYKIIEKKQPVAFWCNPISGHNTLYWYLQNLGQGPELLIRYENEEAVDDSQLPKDRFSAERLKGVDSTLKIQPAELGDSAVYLCASSQGDYGYTFGSGTRLTVV.

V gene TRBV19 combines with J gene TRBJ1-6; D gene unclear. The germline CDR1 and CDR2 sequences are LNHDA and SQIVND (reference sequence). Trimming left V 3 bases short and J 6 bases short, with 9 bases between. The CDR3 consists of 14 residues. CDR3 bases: TGTGCCAGTAGTATCGGTAACAGTAATTCACCCCTCCACTTT. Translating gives CASSIGNSNSPLHF. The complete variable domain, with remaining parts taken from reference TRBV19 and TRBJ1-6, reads DGGITQSPKYLFRKEGQNVTLSCEQNLNHDAMYWYRQDPGQGLRLIYYSQIVNDFQKGDIAEGYSVSREKKESFPLTVTSAQKNPTAFYLCASSIGNSNSPLHFGNGTRLTVT.

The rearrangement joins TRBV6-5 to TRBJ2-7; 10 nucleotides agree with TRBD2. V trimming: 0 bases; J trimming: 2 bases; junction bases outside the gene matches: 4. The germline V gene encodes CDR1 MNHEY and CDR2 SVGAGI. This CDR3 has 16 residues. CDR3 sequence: CASSYSLAGSTYEQYF. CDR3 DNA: TGTGCCAGCAGTTACTCACTAGCGGGGAGTACCTACGAGCAGTACTTC.

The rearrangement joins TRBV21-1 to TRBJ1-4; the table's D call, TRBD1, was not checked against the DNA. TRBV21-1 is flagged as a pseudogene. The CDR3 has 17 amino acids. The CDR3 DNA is TGTGCCAGCAGCAAATTGACCGGGACATCAACTAATGAAAAACTGTTTTTT. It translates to CASSKLTGTSTNEKLFF.

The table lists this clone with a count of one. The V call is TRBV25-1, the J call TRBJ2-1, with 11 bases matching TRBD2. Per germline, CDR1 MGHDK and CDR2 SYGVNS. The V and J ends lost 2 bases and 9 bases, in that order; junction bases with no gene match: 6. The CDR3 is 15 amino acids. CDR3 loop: CASSEMTSGEPEQFF. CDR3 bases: TGTGCCAGCAGTGAAATGACTAGCGGGGAACCTGAGCAGTTCTTC.

The CDR3 DNA reads TGTGCCTGGAGTCTAGGGACAGGGGGGTCCTACGAGCAGTACTTC. This gives the protein CAWSLGTGGSYEQYF. The genes are TRBV30 and TRBJ2-7; 11 bases match TRBD1. From germline, CDR1 is GTSNPN and CDR2 SVGIG (reference sequence). The CDR3 is 15 amino acids. Trimming took 2 bases from V and 1 from J; bases not matched to a gene: 4.

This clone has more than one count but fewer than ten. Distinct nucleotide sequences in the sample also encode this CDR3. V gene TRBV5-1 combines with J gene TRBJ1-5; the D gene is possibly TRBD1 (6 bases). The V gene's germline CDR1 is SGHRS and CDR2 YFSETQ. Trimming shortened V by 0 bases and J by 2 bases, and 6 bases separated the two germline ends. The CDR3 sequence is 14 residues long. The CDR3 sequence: CASSLEGGNQPQHF. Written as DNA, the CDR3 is TGCGCCAGCAGCTTGGAGGGGGGCAATCAGCCCCAGCATTTT.

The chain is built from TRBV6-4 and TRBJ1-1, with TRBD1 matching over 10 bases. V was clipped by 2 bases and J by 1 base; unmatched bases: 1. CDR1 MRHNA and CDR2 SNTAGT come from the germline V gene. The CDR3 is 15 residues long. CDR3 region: CASSDRTGGNTEAFF. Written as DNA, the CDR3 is TGTGCCAGCAGTGACAGGACAGGGGGGAACACTGAAGCTTTCTTT.

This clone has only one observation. The CDR3 spells CASSIRLGTSTDTQYF. The CDR3 region has the DNA TGTGCCAGCAGCATCCGTCTAGGGACTAGCACAGATACGCAGTATTTT. V usage is TRBV7-8 and J usage is TRBJ2-3; a weak D match, TRBD2 (6 bases). CDR3 length equals 16 residues. Germline assignment: CDR1 SGHVS and CDR2 FQNEAQ. The V and J ends lost 5 bases and 0 bases respectively, with 15 bases between them.

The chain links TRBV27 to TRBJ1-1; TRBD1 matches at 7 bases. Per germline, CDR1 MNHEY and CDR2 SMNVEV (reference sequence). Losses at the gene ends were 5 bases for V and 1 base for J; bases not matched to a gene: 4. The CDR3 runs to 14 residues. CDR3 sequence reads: CASSIRQGNTEAFF. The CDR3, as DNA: TGTGCCAGCAGTATACGACAGGGGAACACTGAAGCTTTCTTT.

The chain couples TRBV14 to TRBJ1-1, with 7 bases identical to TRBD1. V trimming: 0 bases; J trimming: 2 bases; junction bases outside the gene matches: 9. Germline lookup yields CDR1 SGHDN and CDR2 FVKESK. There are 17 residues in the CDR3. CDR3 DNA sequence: TGTGCCAGCAGCCAAGACGTTCTCGGGGACAGTAACACTGAAGCTTTCTTT. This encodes CASSQDVLGDSNTEAFF. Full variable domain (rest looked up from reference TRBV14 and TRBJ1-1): EAGVTQFPSHSVIEKGQTVTLRCDPISGHDNLYWYRRVMGKEIKFLLHFVKESKQDESGMPNNRFLAERTGGTYSTLKVQPAELEDSGVYFCASSQDVLGDSNTEAFFGQGTRLTVV.

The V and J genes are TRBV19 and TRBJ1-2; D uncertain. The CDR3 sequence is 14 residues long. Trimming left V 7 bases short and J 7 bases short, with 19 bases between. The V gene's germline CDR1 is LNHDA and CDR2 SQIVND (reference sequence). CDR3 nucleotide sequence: TGTGCCAGTATCCCGGCGGGCTTTGAGGTTGGCTACACCTTC. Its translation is CASIPAGFEVGYTF.